The subject of this entry is one T cell receptor beta chain. Its antigen is unknown. The sample holds no much larger clone one base away, and base qualities are not on file. This entry belongs to a study of OX40 agonist ivuxolimab in advanced cancers. The study in broad terms: The costimulatory receptor OX40 (CD134) was targeted by ivuxolimab, a fully human IgG2 agonistic monoclonal antibody. Intravenous ivuxolimab was administered to patients every 2 weeks at six dose levels: 0.01, 0.1, 0.3, 1.5, 3 and 10 mg/kg. Of the 50 or so patients in dose escalation, about 20 had hepatocellular carcinoma, some 15 had melanoma, 9 had renal cell carcinoma and 9 had head and neck cancer. A male proportion of roughly 80% and a mean age of approximately 58 years, ranging from about 20 to 79, were recorded for the dose-escalation cohort. Prior anti-PD-1, anti-PD-L1 or anti-CTLA-4 therapy was permitted, and checkpoint inhibitors had been received by about 36% of dose-escalation patients. Partial responses occurred in three dose-escalation patients, of whom one had hepatocellular carcinoma and two had cutaneous melanoma. The point of sequencing TCRbeta in the periphery was to test whether ivuxolimab changed TCR sequence diversity and drove clonal T-cell expansion. The paper reports the monotherapy dose-escalation portion (N of about 51 patients) of the phase I ivuxolimab trial. Broad study findings and their caveats: Low levels of normalized T-cell clonal expansion were also shown by some nonresponding patients. At doses of 0.1 to 3.0 mg/kg, clonal expansion of both CD4+ and CD8+ T cells in blood was seen between baseline and week 6. After ivuxolimab, CD8+ T cells had more expanded clones than CD4+ T cells on average. In the 0.1-3.0 mg/kg groups, partial responders were among the patients with the lowest normalized peripheral clonal expansion, particularly in CD8+ T cells. Which antigens the clonally expanded peripheral T cells were specific for was not determined.

To sequence the TCRbeta CDR3 region, genomic DNA was isolated from the sorted cells. The immunoSEQ Assay was used to sequence the TCRbeta CDR3 regions. TCRdb mirrors the immuneACCESS table, restricted to in-frame sequences. Some clones are absent from its copies; in checked studies, under half trace to an unresolved V gene, and the reason for the others is unknown. This sample lists fewer than 80,000 clones; about 85% were detected once. Of the sample, about 2.1% falls within the top ten clones. Trimming accounts for 5 bases at V and 3 bases at J, while the number of junction bases matched to no gene is 9. The CDR1 and CDR2 encoded by the germline V gene are MDHEN and SYDVKM. The CDR3 covers 16 residues, taking in both the cysteine and the phenylalanine. Of the read, only the CDR3 DNA is kept; its 48 bases are in frame from base 1. Patients with a history of autoimmune disease or receiving systemic immunosuppression were excluded from the trial. In every dose cohort, peripheral blood was drawn for TCR sequencing at baseline, cycle 4 day 1, and cycle 7 day 1. The samples were drawn from a first-in-human, open-label, multicenter phase I dose-escalation trial of ivuxolimab. Adults with locally advanced or metastatic melanoma, renal cell, hepatocellular, or head and neck squamous cell carcinoma were enrolled in the trial. Before TCR sequencing, CD4+ and CD8+ T cells were separately sorted from peripheral blood.

This clonotype was sampled from an adult with an advanced solid tumor such as melanoma, head and neck, liver or kidney cancer. The chain links TRBV28 with TRBJ1-5, with 8 junctional bases fitting TRBD1. The sequences come from CD4+ or CD8+ T cells sorted from blood, collected in a trial of the OX40 agonist ivuxolimab. CDR3 loop: CASSRQGIFHNQPQHF. The DNA is as follows: TGTGCCAGCAGTAGACAGGGGATCTTTCACAATCAGCCCCAGCATTTT.